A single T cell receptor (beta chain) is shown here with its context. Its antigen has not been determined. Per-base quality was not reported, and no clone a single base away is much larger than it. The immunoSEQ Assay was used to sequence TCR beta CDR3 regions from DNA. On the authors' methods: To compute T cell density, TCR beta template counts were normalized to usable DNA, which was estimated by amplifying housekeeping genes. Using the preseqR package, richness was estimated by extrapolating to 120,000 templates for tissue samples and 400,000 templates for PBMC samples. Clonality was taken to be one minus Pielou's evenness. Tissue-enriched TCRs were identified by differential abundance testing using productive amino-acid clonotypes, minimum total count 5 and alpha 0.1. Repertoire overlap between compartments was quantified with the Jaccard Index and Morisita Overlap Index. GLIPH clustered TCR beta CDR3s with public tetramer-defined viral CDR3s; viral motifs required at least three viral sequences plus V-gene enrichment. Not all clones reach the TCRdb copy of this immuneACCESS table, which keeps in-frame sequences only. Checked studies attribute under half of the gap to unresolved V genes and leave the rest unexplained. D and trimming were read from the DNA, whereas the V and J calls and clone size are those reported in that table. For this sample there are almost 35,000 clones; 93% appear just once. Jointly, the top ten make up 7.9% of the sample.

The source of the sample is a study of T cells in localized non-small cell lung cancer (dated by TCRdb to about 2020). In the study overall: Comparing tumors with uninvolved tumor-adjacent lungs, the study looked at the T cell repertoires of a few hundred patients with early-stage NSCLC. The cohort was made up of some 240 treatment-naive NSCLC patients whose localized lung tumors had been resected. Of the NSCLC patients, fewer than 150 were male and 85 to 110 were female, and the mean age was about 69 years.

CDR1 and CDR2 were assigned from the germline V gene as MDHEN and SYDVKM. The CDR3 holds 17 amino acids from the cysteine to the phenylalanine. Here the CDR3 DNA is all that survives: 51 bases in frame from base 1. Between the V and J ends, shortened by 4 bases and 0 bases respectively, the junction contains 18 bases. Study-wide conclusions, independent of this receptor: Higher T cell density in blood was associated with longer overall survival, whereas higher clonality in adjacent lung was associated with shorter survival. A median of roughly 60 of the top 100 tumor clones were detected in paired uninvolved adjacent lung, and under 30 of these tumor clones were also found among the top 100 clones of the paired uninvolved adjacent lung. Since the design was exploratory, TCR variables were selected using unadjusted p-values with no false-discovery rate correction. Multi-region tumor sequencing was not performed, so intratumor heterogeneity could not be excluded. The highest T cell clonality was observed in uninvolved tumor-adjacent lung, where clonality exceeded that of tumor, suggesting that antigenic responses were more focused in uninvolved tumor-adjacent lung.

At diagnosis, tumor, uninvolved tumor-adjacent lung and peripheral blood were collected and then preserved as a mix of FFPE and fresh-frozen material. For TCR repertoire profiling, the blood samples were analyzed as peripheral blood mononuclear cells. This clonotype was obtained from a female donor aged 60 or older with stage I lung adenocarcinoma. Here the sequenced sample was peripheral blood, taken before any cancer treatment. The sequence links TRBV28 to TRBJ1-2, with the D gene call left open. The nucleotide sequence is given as TGTGCCAGCAGTTCGCTACATACCCTATGGGCTAACTATGGCTACACCTTC. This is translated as CASSSLHTLWANYGYTF.